The sequence of this TCR beta chain was determined in a study of response to subunit inactivated influenza vaccine. V trimming: 0 bases; J trimming: 4 bases; junction bases outside the gene matches: 2. Germline CDR1 is SQVTM and CDR2 is ANQGSEA. CDR3 length: 13 residues. TCRdb itself ran the RT-PCR reads through MiXCR, one entry per CDR3 protein. The sample includes roughly 670,000 distinct CDR3 sequences, around 15% of them seen just once. The clonotype was recovered from a man aged 50 to 60 who received an inactivated influenza vaccine. The sample here was PBMCs from blood, taken around 14 days before vaccination. The gene calls are TRBV29-1 and TRBJ1-2; TRBD1 matches 7 bases. The CDR3 coding sequence is TGCAGCGTTGAAGAAGCAGGGGGCTATGGCTACACCTTC. Translation: CSVEEAGGYGYTF. Filled out from reference TRBV29-1 and TRBJ1-2, the complete variable domain reads SAVISQKPSRDICQRGTSLTIQCQVDSQVTMMFWYRQQPGQSLTLIATANQGSEATYESGFVIDKFPISRPNLTFSTLTVSNMSPEDSSIYLCSVEEAGGYGYTFGSGTRLTVV.